These T cell receptor beta chains were read from a single sample in a study of control samples from healthy donors and cancer patients. Only in-frame clones appear in the TCRdb table, and some are missing; sequencing was by immunoSEQ multiplex PCR. In the table there are 100,000 to 150,000 clones, roughly 90% of which are singletons. The material sequenced was PBMCs. These receptors were collected from a man over 45 with head and neck cancer. Each CDR3 is given with its conserved first and last residue. A D gene is named only where the DNA matches it firmly. Clone size appears in some rows only: once, few, many, or a class for an expanded clone.

j_call d_call clone_size v_call cdr3_aa cdr3_nt
TRBJ1-1 NA NA TRBV5-4 CASSPGQLMNTEAFF TGTGCCAGCAGCCCCGGACAGCTGATGAACACTGAAGCTTTCTTT
TRBJ2-7 TRBD1 NA TRBV27 CASSNTGASFYEQYF TGTGCCAGTTCCAATACAGGGGCGAGTTTCTACGAGCAGTACTTC
TRBJ1-2 TRBD1 NA TRBV6-5 CASSYSDRANYGYTF TGTGCCAGCAGTTACTCGGACAGGGCTAACTATGGCTACACCTTC
TRBJ2-3 NA NA TRBV6-4 CASSQEEKNTQYF TGTGCCAGCAGCCAAGAGGAAAAGAATACGCAGTATTTT
TRBJ2-7 NA NA TRBV29-1 CSVVGYYEQYF TGCAGCGTTGTGGGGTACTACGAGCAGTACTTC
TRBJ2-1 NA NA TRBV7-6 CASSSSPANEQFF TGTGCCAGCAGCTCGTCCCCCGCCAATGAGCAGTTCTTC
TRBJ1-4 NA once TRBV28 CASSSLPPAGNEKLFF TGTGCCAGCAGTTCCCTCCCCCCGGCTGGTAATGAAAAACTGTTTTTT
TRBJ2-7 NA NA TRBV16 CASSQYVGESYEQYF TGTGCCAGCAGCCAATACGTGGGAGAGTCCTACGAGCAGTACTTC
TRBJ1-2 NA NA TRBV7-9 CASSLVGGYYGYTF TGTGCCAGCAGCTTAGTCGGAGGGTACTATGGCTACACCTTC
TRBJ2-3 TRBD2 NA TRBV6-6 CASSSGLAIGAQYF TGTGCCAGCAGTTCTGGACTAGCGATCGGAGCGCAGTATTTT
TRBJ1-2 NA NA TRBV24-1 CATSVNPNYGYTF TGTGCCACCAGTGTTAATCCTAACTATGGCTACACCTTC
TRBJ2-7 TRBD2 NA TRBV5-1 CASSLGRGGDYEQYF TGCGCCAGCAGCTTGGGACGCGGGGGGGATTACGAGCAGTACTTC
TRBJ1-1 NA NA TRBV7-9 CASSRTRGNTEAFF TGTGCCAGCAGCCGAACGCGGGGGAACACTGAAGCTTTCTTT
TRBJ1-2 NA NA TRBV5-1 CASSFEGAGGYTF TGCGCCAGCAGCTTTGAAGGGGCGGGTGGCTACACCTTC
TRBJ1-3 NA NA TRBV9 CASSVSGIGNTIYF TGTGCCAGCAGCGTCTCAGGGATCGGAAACACCATATATTTT
TRBJ2-2 NA NA TRBV2 CASSDGGNTGELFF TGTGCCAGCAGTGATGGGGGGAACACCGGGGAGCTGTTTTTT
TRBJ1-4 TRBD1 NA TRBV6-5 CASSRIQGAWEKLFF TGTGCCAGCAGTCGAATCCAGGGGGCGTGGGAAAAACTGTTTTTT
TRBJ2-7 TRBD2 few TRBV27 CASSNLAGPTYEQYF TGTGCCAGCAGTAATCTAGCGGGGCCAACCTACGAGCAGTACTTC
TRBJ1-2 NA NA TRBV7-9 CASSSDGIYGYTF TGTGCCAGCAGCTCAGACGGGATCTATGGCTACACCTTC
TRBJ2-7 NA NA TRBV10-3 CAISLPDTYEQYF TGTGCCATCAGTCTACCTGATACCTACGAGCAGTACTTC
TRBJ2-1 NA NA TRBV6-5 CASSYSRRGRNEQFF TGTGCCAGCAGTTACTCGAGACGGGGTAGGAATGAGCAGTTCTTC
TRBJ2-3 TRBD2 once TRBV28 CASSSLAGGGDTQYF TGTGCCAGCAGTTCCCTAGCGGGAGGGGGGGATACGCAGTATTTT